This T cell receptor beta chain was retrieved from a study of T cells in localized non-small cell lung cancer. Whole-study findings and limits: Peak T cell clonality was found in uninvolved adjacent lung, exceeding tumor. A median of around 60 of the top 100 tumor clones appeared in adjacent lung, which was paired and uninvolved. Without multi-region sequencing, intratumor heterogeneity could not be excluded.

As regards this clone: The antigen remains unidentified.

TCRdb keeps only in-frame clones here, not all; method: immunoSEQ multiplex PCR. In the table there are around 48,000 clones, around 77% of which are singletons. The J segment lost 3 bases and the V segment lost 5 bases, leaving 4 bases of the junction unmatched. In germline, CDR1 is MNHEY, CDR2 SVGAGI. This CDR3 region has 13 residues. Specimen: peripheral blood, collected before any cancer treatment. This TCR derives from a man aged 35 to 70 with stage I squamous cell lung carcinoma. The chain has TRBV6-5 and TRBJ2-7; TRBD1 matches at 7 bases. The CDR3: CASSRDSLYEQYF. CDR3 coding DNA: TGTGCCAGCAGTAGGGACAGCCTCTACGAGCAGTACTTC.